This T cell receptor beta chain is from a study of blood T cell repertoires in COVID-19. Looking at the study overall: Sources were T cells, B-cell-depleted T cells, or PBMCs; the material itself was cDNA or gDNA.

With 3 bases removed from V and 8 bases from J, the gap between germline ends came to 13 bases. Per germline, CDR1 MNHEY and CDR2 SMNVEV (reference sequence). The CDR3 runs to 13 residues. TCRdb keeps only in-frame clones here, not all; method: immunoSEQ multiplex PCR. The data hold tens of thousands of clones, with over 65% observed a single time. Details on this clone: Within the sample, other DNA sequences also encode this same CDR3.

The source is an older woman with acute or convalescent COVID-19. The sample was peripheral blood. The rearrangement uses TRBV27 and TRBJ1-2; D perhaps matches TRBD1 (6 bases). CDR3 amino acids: CASSFKPRGGYTF. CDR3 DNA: TGTGCCAGCAGTTTCAAACCTAGGGGGGGCTACACCTTC.